The 17 T cell receptor beta chains listed next were all sequenced from one sample in a study of PD-1 blockade in classical Hodgkin lymphoma. Relapse after autologous stem cell transplantation occurred in every patient, and brentuximab vedotin exposure varied. Assay: immunoSEQ multiplex PCR; the TCRdb copy retains only in-frame clones and omits some. The sample lists some 60,000 clones; roughly nine tenths were seen once. This sample comprised peripheral blood mononuclear cells (PBMCs), obtained at baseline. These receptors were collected from a human donor with classical Hodgkin lymphoma.

The J gene is TRBJ2-6, the V gene TRBV29-1; 7 positions agree with TRBD1. Germline CDR1 SQVTM, CDR2 ANQGSEA. J lost 4 bases, V lost 5 bases, and 8 bases had no gene match. The CDR3 is 15 amino acids. The chain's CDR3 is CSVIGGARGANVLTF. The CDR3 DNA sequence: TGCAGCGTTATAGGGGGCGCACGAGGGGCCAACGTCCTGACTTTC.

This clone was recorded only once. The rearrangement joins TRBV7-8 to TRBJ2-4, with no clear D. V was cut by 5 bases and J by 2 bases, with 19 bases left in between. The CDR3 extends over 17 amino acids. CDR1 is SGHVS, CDR2 FQNEAQ, per germline. The CDR3: CASSPNPLVIPKNIQYF. The CDR3, as DNA: TGTGCCAGCAGCCCCAACCCCTTAGTGATTCCCAAAAACATTCAGTACTTC.

The chain has TRBV21-1 and TRBJ2-5. TRBV21-1 is a documented pseudogene. This CDR3 has 14 residues. CDR3 DNA: TGTGCCAGCAGCAAAGCCAGGGAGTGGGAGACCCAGTACTTC. Its protein is CASSKAREWETQYF.

This clone was seen a handful of times. The chain has TRBV27 and TRBJ1-2, with D unclear. This CDR3 spans 14 amino acids. Germline V lookup: CDR1 MNHEY, CDR2 SMNVEV (reference sequence). V was clipped by 10 bases and J by 5 bases, with 20 bases between them. The CDR3 nucleotides are TGTGCCACCCAGGACCCGGGTGCGCAATATGGCTACACCTTC. Encoded protein: CATQDPGAQYGYTF.

CDR3 sequence: CAWSVQPWRGGSTDTQYF. The CDR3 DNA reads TGTGCCTGGAGTGTACAGCCTTGGCGGGGGGGAAGCACAGATACGCAGTATTTT. The chain couples TRBV30 to TRBJ2-3, with 9 positions matching TRBD2. Germline V gene data show CDR1 as GTSNPN and CDR2 as SVGIG (reference sequence). The CDR3 sequence is 18 residues long. Trimming at V came to 0 bases and at J to 0 bases, leaving 10 bases not matched to a gene.

The V gene is TRBV29-1, the J gene TRBJ2-1; 12 bases agree with TRBD1. The CDR3 has 16 amino acids. Trimming removed 2 bases from V and 4 bases from J; junction bases left unmatched: 6. Germline V gene data show CDR1 as SQVTM and CDR2 as ANQGSEA. This CDR3 is CSVEPGTGGRYNEQFF. The CDR3 DNA reads as TGCAGCGTTGAACCCGGGACAGGGGGCCGGTACAATGAGCAGTTCTTC.

This chain links TRBV5-1 with TRBJ2-1; D gene unclear. The CDR3 has 13 amino acids. Trimming removed 5 bases from V and 4 bases from J, with 10 bases in between. Germline assignment: CDR1 SGHRS and CDR2 YFSETQ. CDR3 bases: TGCGCCAGCAGTGTAGAAGGGTACAATGAGCAGTTCTTC. Amino acid sequence: CASSVEGYNEQFF.

This clone showed up just a few times. The CDR3 DNA is TGTGCCAGTAGTAGCGGCGGGACAGGGAAACGCAACTATGGCTACACCTTC. The encoded protein is CASSSGGTGKRNYGYTF. The chain combines TRBV19 with TRBJ1-2, with 9 bases aligning to TRBD1. The V gene end was trimmed by 4 bases and the J gene end by 2 bases; junction bases not matched to a gene: 11. CDR1 is LNHDA, CDR2 SQIVND, per germline (reference sequence). This CDR3 has 17 residues.

J is TRBJ1-5 and V is TRBV11-2; maybe TRBD1 (5 bases). Per germline, CDR1 SGHAT and CDR2 FQNNGV. This CDR3 is built from 13 residues. Trimming pared 4 bases from V and 4 bases from J, leaving 8 bases between. Written as DNA, the CDR3 is TGTGCCAGCAGCTCCGGGGGTAATCAGCCCCAGCATTTT. This gives the protein CASSSGGNQPQHF.

A few counts support this clone. V and J are TRBV10-1 and TRBJ1-1; no clear D gene. Between the trimmed V and J ends, which lost 8 bases and 4 bases, there was a span of 11 bases. Germline V CDR1 and CDR2: WNHNN, SYGVQD (reference sequence). The CDR3 consists of 12 residues. CDR3 nucleotides: TGCGCCAGCCCAGGCGAGGGCACTGAAGCTTTCTTT. It yields the protein CASPGEGTEAFF.

The V call is TRBV7-8, the J call TRBJ2-1; 7 nucleotides agree with TRBD2. Germline V lookup: CDR1 SGHVS, CDR2 FQNEAQ. The length of the CDR3 is 16 residues. V lost 3 bases and J lost 6; bases outside the gene matches: 11. The CDR3 loop is CASSLNRDYQFNEQFF. The DNA of the CDR3 is TGTGCCAGCAGCTTGAACCGGGACTACCAATTCAATGAGCAGTTCTTC.

This CDR3 is CASSYDRVEQFF. The CDR3 region has the DNA TGTGCCAGCAGCTACGACAGGGTTGAGCAGTTCTTC. This rearrangement joins TRBV5-6 to TRBJ2-1; 7 positions agree with TRBD1. Germline loops: CDR1 SGHDT, CDR2 YYEEEE. The CDR3 has 12 residues. V trimming: 3 bases; J trimming: 9 bases; junction bases outside the gene matches: 3.

The chain's CDR3 is CASSGTGGRYQETQYF. In DNA, the CDR3 is TGTGCCAGCAGCGGGACAGGGGGCCGGTACCAAGAGACCCAGTACTTC. The V gene is TRBV5-4, the J gene TRBJ2-5; 12 bases line up with TRBD1. Germline lookup yields CDR1 SGHNT and CDR2 YYREEE (reference sequence). J was trimmed by 0 bases and V by 4 bases; bases with no gene match: 4. This CDR3 has 16 amino acids.

The chain uses TRBV19 and TRBJ2-3; 11 positions agree with TRBD2. After removal of 10 bases from V and 4 bases from J, the junction contained 4 bases not matched to a gene. CDR3 size: 13 residues. CDR1 and CDR2 from the germline V gene are LNHDA and SQIVND (reference sequence). CDR3 bases: TGTGCCACCGGGACTAGCGGCGCAGATACGCAGTATTTT. Translating gives CATGTSGADTQYF.

The chain links TRBV13 to TRBJ2-1; 13 nucleotides agree with TRBD2. Germline V gene data show CDR1 as PRHDT and CDR2 as FYEKMQ (reference sequence). The CDR3 sequence is 19 residues long. V trimming: 4 bases; J trimming: 1 base; junction bases outside the gene matches: 10. CDR3 coding DNA: TGTGCCAGCAGCTCAGAACTAGCGGGGGGGCCGTGGTCCTACAATGAGCAGTTCTTC. It is translated as CASSSELAGGPWSYNEQFF.

V and J are TRBV7-9 and TRBJ1-6, with D possibly matching TRBD1 (5 bases). Trimming took 5 bases from V and 7 from J, leaving 18 bases between them. CDR1 is SEHNR, CDR2 FQNEAQ, per germline (reference sequence). The CDR3 has 16 residues. The CDR3 DNA is TGTGCCAGCAGCCACGCTGGGGGGGGTCCCAATTCACCCCTCCACTTT. Encoded protein: CASSHAGGGPNSPLHF.

CDR3 in amino acids: CASSSEGPNQPQHF. In nucleotides, the CDR3 is TGTGCCAGCAGCTCTGAGGGCCCTAATCAGCCCCAGCATTTT. The gene calls are TRBV2 and TRBJ1-5; D gene uncertain. The germline V gene has CDR1 SNHLY and CDR2 FYNNEI. V lost 6 bases, J lost 4 bases, and 13 bases lay in between. The CDR3 is 14 residues long.